The 27 T cell receptor beta chains presented below share a single source sample, sequenced in a study of identical twins. TCRdb called the 5' RACE reads again in MiXCR, with one record for every CDR3 protein. The sample includes roughly 1.6 million distinct CDR3 sequences, roughly 35% seen only once; the top ten take less than 0.35%. Input material: cord blood. Source of these receptors: a newborn girl in good health.

This clonotype was counted a single time. The chain is built from TRBV27 and TRBJ1-1; 9 nucleotides agree with TRBD1. CDR3 length equals 15 residues. V lost 5 bases, J lost 3 bases, and 7 bases stayed unmatched. Germline V gene data show CDR1 as MNHEY and CDR2 as SMNVEV (reference sequence). CDR3 DNA sequence: TGTGCCAGCAGTCCCGGGACAGGGACCTACACTGAAGCTTTCTTT. Its translation is CASSPGTGTYTEAFF.

Turning to this clonotype: Sequence at one end of the junction differs from germline and may be a read error. The chain combines TRBV27 with TRBJ2-2; 9 bases line up with TRBD1. Germline values: CDR1 MNHEY, CDR2 SMNVEV (reference sequence). The CDR3 contains 16 residues. The CDR3 here is CASSPGTGWNAGELFF. The CDR3 region has the DNA TGTGCCAGCAGTCCGGGGACAGGGTGGAACGCCGGGGAGCTGTTTTTT.

The J gene is TRBJ2-1, the V gene TRBV12-3 or TRBV12-4, with D possibly matching TRBD2 (6 bases). The J call could be wrong; TRBJ2-7 is a better fit for the DNA end. This CDR3 region has 13 residues. The CDR3 protein is CASREGWYNEQYF. The DNA of the CDR3 is TGTGCCAGCAGGGAGGGTTGGTACAATGAGCAGTACTTC.

This chain joins TRBV24-1 and TRBJ2-2, with 11 positions matching TRBD1. The germline V gene encodes CDR1 KGHDR and CDR2 SFDVKD. Unmatched junction bases numbered 4, after V lost 5 bases and J lost 3 bases. The CDR3 is 16 residues long. CDR3 DNA: TGTGCCACCAGTGCCCGGGACAGGGGGTACACCGGGGAGCTGTTTTTT. It is translated as CATSARDRGYTGELFF.

The genes are TRBV20-1 and TRBJ2-7; 10 nucleotides agree with TRBD2. The CDR3 is 13 residues long. Unmatched junction bases numbered 3, after V lost 4 bases and J lost 3 bases. The germline V gene has CDR1 DFQATT and CDR2 SNEGSKA (reference sequence). The CDR3 DNA sequence: TGCAGTGCTATCGAGCGGGGGGGCTACGAGCAGTACTTC. Encoded protein: CSAIERGGYEQYF.

The V gene is TRBV4-1, the J gene TRBJ1-2; the D is unclear. Germline V gene data show CDR1 as MGHRA and CDR2 as YSYEKL. Trimming shortened V by 0 bases and J by 3 bases, and 11 bases separated the two germline ends. The CDR3 extends over 15 amino acids. The CDR3 DNA follows: TGCGCCAGCAGCCAAGAGGTAGGGCGTCACTATGGCTACACCTTC. It encodes CASSQEVGRHYGYTF.

The chain couples TRBV10-1 to TRBJ2-3; no reliable D call. The V gene's germline CDR1 is WNHNN and CDR2 SYGVQD (reference sequence). This CDR3 region has 13 residues. V was clipped by 2 bases and J by 2 bases, with 5 bases between them. The CDR3: CASSEDTTDTQYF. CDR3 nucleotides: TGCGCCAGCAGTGAGGACACCACAGATACGCAGTATTTT.

The J gene is TRBJ1-1, the V gene TRBV20-1, with TRBD1 as a possible D gene (5 bases). V gave up 8 bases and J gave up 4 bases, with 11 bases separating them. Germline V gives CDR1 DFQATT, CDR2 SNEGSKA (reference sequence). The CDR3 runs 11 residues. The CDR3: CSRQGGTEAFF. The CDR3 coding sequence is TGCAGTCGTCAGGGTGGCACTGAAGCTTTCTTT.

The chain uses TRBV10-3 and TRBJ1-3; 8 bases line up with TRBD1. J gave up 0 bases and V 8 bases, and 6 bases lay outside the gene matches. The CDR3 is 15 amino acids. Germline V gene data show CDR1 as ENHRY and CDR2 as SYGVKD. The CDR3 here is CAISTGVNSGNTIYF. In nucleotides, the CDR3 is TGTGCCATCTCGACAGGGGTAAACTCTGGAAACACCATATATTTT.

This clonotype was picked up a small number of times. CDR3: CASSAVPAYGYTF. The CDR3 DNA follows: TGTGCCAGCTCCGCTGTTCCAGCTTATGGCTACACCTTC. The chain has TRBV25-1 and TRBJ1-2; D uncertain. The CDR3 contains 13 residues. CDR1 is MGHDK, CDR2 SYGVNS, per germline. V was pared by 8 bases and J by 5 bases, with 15 bases between.

In this sample, this clonotype turned up once. The V gene is TRBV6-5, the J gene TRBJ2-7; 8 positions match TRBD2. Per the germline V gene, CDR1 is MNHEY and CDR2 is SVGAGI. The junction had 15 bases not matched to a gene; V was cut back by 0 bases and J by 5 bases. The CDR3 length is 18 residues. CDR3 coding DNA: TGTGCCAGCAGTTACTCGTCGGTTGGAATAGCGGGGCCCAACGAGCAGTACTTC. Translating it yields CASSYSSVGIAGPNEQYF.

The chain carries TRBV6-5 and TRBJ1-2, with D perhaps TRBD1 (5 bases). V was cut by 6 bases and J by 5 bases, with 16 bases left in between. Germline assignment: CDR1 MNHEY and CDR2 SVGAGI. The CDR3 consists of 14 residues. CDR3 region: CASSPPGRGYGYTF. In DNA form, the CDR3 reads TGTGCCAGCAGCCCACCGGGACGGGGGTATGGCTACACCTTC.

This clonotype was recorded a few times. The V and J genes are TRBV12-3 or TRBV12-4 and TRBJ2-1; D uncertain. The germline V and J ends were trimmed by 3 bases and 6 bases, with 18 bases remaining between them. The CDR3 consists of 16 residues. CDR3 sequence reads: CASSLEMVGWGNEQFF. CDR3 DNA: TGTGCCAGCAGTTTGGAAATGGTGGGGTGGGGCAATGAGCAGTTCTTC.

V is TRBV4-1 and J is TRBJ2-1; TRBD2 matches at 9 bases. This CDR3 comprises 15 residues. Germline CDR1 and CDR2: MGHRA and YSYEKL. The V segment lost 4 bases and the J segment 10 bases; nucleotides outside the gene matches: 11. The CDR3 is CASSPIAGVPYEQFF. The CDR3 DNA sequence: TGCGCCAGCAGCCCCATAGCGGGAGTCCCCTACGAGCAGTTCTTC.

This clonotype was picked up a small number of times. The chain joins TRBV11-2 to TRBJ2-7; 14 nucleotides align to TRBD2. The CDR3 length is 15 residues. Germline lookup yields CDR1 SGHAT and CDR2 FQNNGV. The V and J ends lost 8 bases and 3 bases, in that order; junction bases with no gene match: 6. CDR3 amino acids: CASLGLAGEGYEQYF. For the CDR3, the DNA is TGTGCCAGCCTGGGACTAGCGGGAGAAGGCTACGAGCAGTACTTC.

Comments on this clonotype: One end of the junction fails to match germline, which may point to a read error. The J gene is TRBJ2-4, the V gene TRBV5-1; TRBD2 matches at 8 bases. Per germline, CDR1 SGHRS and CDR2 YFSETQ. The CDR3 is made up of 16 amino acids. The CDR3 bases are TGCTCCAGCAGCTTACTAGCGGTCCAAACCTTAAACATTCAGTACTTC. As protein: CSSSLLAVQTLNIQYF.

On this clonotype itself: At one end, the junction sequence differs from germline, possibly due to a read error. The chain has TRBV5-8 and TRBJ2-5; no definite D call. Per germline, CDR1 SGHTS and CDR2 YDEGEE. The CDR3 extends over 13 amino acids. CDR3 sequence (DNA): TGTGCCTGCAGCTTGAGTCCCGACAAGACCCAGTACTTC. Translated, it gives CACSLSPDKTQYF. The full variable domain, with the rest looked up from reference TRBV5-8 and TRBJ2-5, is EAGVTQSPTHLIKTRGQQATLRCSPISGHTSVYWYQQALGLGLQFLLWYDEGEERNRGNFPPRFSGRQFPNYSSELNVNALELEDSALYLCACSLSPDKTQYFGPGTRLLVL.

The V gene is TRBV4-1, the J gene TRBJ2-1, with TRBD2 identical over 9 bases. The ends lost 2 bases at V and 6 bases at J; junction bases unmatched: 8. The CDR3 totals 16 residues. Per the germline V gene, CDR1 is MGHRA and CDR2 is YSYEKL. CDR3 bases: TGCGCCAGCAGCCAAATTCCGGGACTAGCTTCCAATGAGCAGTTCTTC. Its translation is CASSQIPGLASNEQFF.

This clonotype was seen many times. The V gene is TRBV12-3 or TRBV12-4, the J gene TRBJ1-2; perhaps TRBD1 as D (6 bases). This CDR3 contains 16 residues. Trimming stripped 5 bases from V and 3 bases from J, with 19 bases between. The CDR3 DNA reads TGTGCCAGCAGTCCCTATGGGTGGGCAGGGGACTATGGCTACACCTTC. Its translation is CASSPYGWAGDYGYTF.

The chain couples TRBV6-1 to TRBJ2-1; TRBD2 matches at 13 bases. The germline V gene encodes CDR1 MNHNS and CDR2 SASEGT. CDR3 size: 14 residues. Trimming at V came to 9 bases and at J to 7 bases, leaving 6 bases not matched to a gene. The CDR3 sequence: CASKLAGGPNEQFF. The CDR3 DNA reads TGTGCCAGTAAACTAGCGGGAGGGCCAAATGAGCAGTTCTTC.

This clonotype occurred a few times. V usage is TRBV12-3 or TRBV12-4 and J usage is TRBJ2-5, with TRBD1 matching 8 bases. V was clipped by 6 bases and J by 2 bases; unmatched bases: 8. This CDR3 is 15 amino acids long. The CDR3 nucleotides read TGTGCCAGCAGAGATGCACAGGGGGTACAAGAGACCCAGTACTTC. This sequence encodes CASRDAQGVQETQYF.

The rearrangement uses TRBV13 and TRBJ2-7; D may be TRBD1 (7 bases). CDR3 length equals 12 residues. Trimming cost V 5 bases and J 5 bases, with 10 bases left between them. Germline CDR1 and CDR2: PRHDT and FYEKMQ (reference sequence). The CDR3 sequence is CASSAGTDEQYF. In DNA form, the CDR3 reads TGTGCCAGCAGCGCGGGGACAGACGAGCAGTACTTC.

This clonotype was observed a handful of times. The chain links TRBV20-1 to TRBJ2-5, with D perhaps matching TRBD1 (6 bases). V was shortened by 0 bases and J by 2 bases, with 22 bases between the two germline ends. Germline CDR1 is DFQATT and CDR2 is SNEGSKA (reference sequence). The CDR3 is 18 residues long. The CDR3: CSARDLRGRQAIQETQYF. The CDR3 DNA is TGCAGTGCTAGAGATCTCCGAGGGAGACAGGCCATTCAAGAGACCCAGTACTTC.

This clonotype occurred a few times. The chain carries TRBV10-3 and TRBJ1-1; the D gene is possibly TRBD1 (5 bases). Germline lookup yields CDR1 ENHRY and CDR2 SYGVKD. This CDR3 comprises 12 residues. The germline V and J ends were trimmed by 8 bases and 6 bases, with 13 bases remaining between them. CDR3 in amino acids: CAIGGHQAEAFF. The DNA of the CDR3 is TGTGCCATCGGGGGTCATCAAGCTGAAGCTTTCTTT.

In this sample, this clonotype turned up a few times. The rearrangement joins TRBV4-1 to TRBJ2-1, with D unclear. V gave up 0 bases and J gave up 0 bases, with 9 bases separating them. The CDR3 extends over 16 amino acids. The germline CDR1 and CDR2 sequences are MGHRA and YSYEKL. The CDR3 here is CASSQEEARSYNEQFF. CDR3 in DNA: TGCGCCAGCAGCCAAGAGGAAGCCCGCTCCTACAATGAGCAGTTCTTC.

The genes are TRBV19 and TRBJ2-7; D might be TRBD2 (6 bases). Trimming left V 4 bases short and J 4 bases short, with 11 bases between. The CDR3 loop spans 13 amino acids. CDR1 and CDR2 from the germline V gene are LNHDA and SQIVND (reference sequence). CDR3 in DNA: TGTGCCAGTAGTACAAACCGGGAGTACGAGCAGTACTTC. The encoded protein is CASSTNREYEQYF.

The J gene is TRBJ1-2, the V gene TRBV7-9; 8 bases are a match to TRBD1. Germline CDR1 and CDR2: SEHNR and FQNEAQ (reference sequence). V lost 0 bases to trimming and J lost 8 bases; unmatched junction nucleotides: 5. This CDR3 has 14 residues. The CDR3, as DNA: TGTGCCAGCAGCTTAGCGCGGACAGGGAAAGGCTACACCTTC. Translated: CASSLARTGKGYTF.